This T cell receptor beta chain is drawn from a study of control samples from healthy donors and cancer patients. The germline V and J ends were trimmed by 7 bases and 2 bases, with 12 bases remaining between them. The CDR3 has 15 residues. CDR1 and CDR2 from the germline V gene are MNHEY and SVGEGT. Sequencing was performed with immunoSEQ multiplex PCR; in TCRdb, only in-frame clones are kept and a portion is missing. The table lists around 100,000 clones, about 90% of them singletons. Sequencing was performed on blood. The chain links TRBV6-2 or TRBV6-3 to TRBJ2-6; no definite D call. The receptor comes from a woman aged 45 to 65 in good health. For the CDR3, the DNA is TGTGCCAGCAACCCAGGCCGGGCTGGGGCCAACGTCCTGACTTTC. Protein: CASNPGRAGANVLTF.